This TCR beta chain was captured in a study of T cell changes during pregnancy in multiple sclerosis. Measured with immunoSEQ multiplex PCR; TCRdb has only the in-frame clones, and not every one. The sample shows 95,000 to 100,000 clones, more than 90% of them seen only once. The CDR3 covers 13 residues. The germline CDR1 and CDR2 sequences are SGHNT and YYREEE (reference sequence). Trimming left V 0 bases short and J 8 bases short, with 11 bases between. The TCR comes from a female donor with multiple sclerosis, enrolled in a pregnancy study. The starting material was peripheral blood, obtained in the second trimester of pregnancy. V is TRBV5-4 and J is TRBJ1-2; D remains unclear. The CDR3 region is CASSLGGNGGYTF. Here the CDR3 DNA reads TGTGCCAGCAGCTTGGGAGGGAACGGGGGCTACACCTTC. The variable domain in full, completed from reference TRBV5-4 and TRBJ1-2, reads ETGVTQSPTHLIKTRGQQVTLRCSSQSGHNTVSWYQQALGQGPQFIFQYYREEENGRGNFPPRFSGLQFPNYSSELNVNALELDDSALYLCASSLGGNGGYTFGSGTRLTVV.